This record looks at one T cell receptor (beta chain) sequence and its context. What this receptor recognizes is not known. No base quality values were provided; no much bigger clone lies one nucleotide off. The time point label for this specimen denotes: cycle 2 day 1 (C2D1) of nivolumab. Every trial patient had relapsed following autologous stem cell transplantation, and prior brentuximab vedotin exposure was what differed among cohorts A, B and C. The trial cohort comprised 60 or so patients with relapsed/refractory classical Hodgkin lymphoma whose best overall responses were complete response, partial response or progressive disease. Single-agent nivolumab was administered to trial patients in the multi-cohort phase II CheckMate 205 trial. Best overall response was determined by an independent review committee according to the 2007 International Working Group response criteria. Trial PBMCs were collected immediately before nivolumab initiation (C1D1) and during therapy at cycle 2 day 1 and cycle 4 day 1. Peripheral blood was collected in 8 mL Vacutainer Cell Preparation Tubes, from which PBMCs were isolated by centrifugation and then cryopreserved.

The Qiagen DNeasy kit was used to extract genomic DNA both from unsorted PBMCs and from the negatively selected CD4+ and CD8+ fractions. Using primers that anneal to V and J segments, immunoSEQ multiplex PCR amplified the TCR beta CDR3 regions. A synthetic immune receptor repertoire was used to minimize amplification bias, and any remaining bias was removed computationally after sequencing. For the original study's pipeline: Custom Python scripts were used to quantify repertoire diversity as the Shannon entropy index. The unsorted, CD4+ and CD8+ repertoires were each analyzed separately, with the exception of combined analyses, where CD4+ and CD8+ sequences were merged in silico. A clone was considered expanded if an increase in frequency of at least 2-fold after treatment relative to C1D1 was found, and a pseudocount of 0.5 was applied to clones undetected at baseline. Singleton clones were defined as clones with 0 or 1 copy at C1D1, and non-singleton clones were defined as clones with 2 or more copies. Clones expanded in unsorted samples were labelled as CD4+, CD8+ or unknown by matching protein sequences in sorted samples from the same patient. Wilcoxon tests on paired samples were used to test diversity changes from C1D1 to C4D1. TCRdb took over this immuneACCESS table, retaining in-frame rearrangements with V and J assigned. Such tables are incomplete; in checked studies, under half of the missing clones stem from an unresolved V gene, and the remainder is unexplained. V, J and clone size were drawn from that table, and D and trimming were deduced from the DNA. The sample table records some 25,000 clones; approximately 80% of these occur just once. Roughly a third of the sample is taken by the ten largest.

This sample was included in a study of PD-1 blockade in classical Hodgkin lymphoma (dated by TCRdb to about 2020). Concerning the study at large: Nivolumab dosing was 3 mg/kg intravenously every 2 weeks, continuing until either disease progression or unacceptable toxicity. A peripheral blood immune signature of response to PD-1 blockade in classical Hodgkin lymphoma was defined using TCR beta sequencing and CyTOF.

Here is what the overall study found, with its caveats: Trial patients with a complete response had baseline diversity similar to that of newly diagnosed patients, while partial responders and progressors had significantly lower diversity. Lower diversity was observed in patients in whom nivolumab was started less than 1 year after ASCT, and these patients were excluded from later analyses so that confounding by immune reconstitution would be avoided. By C4D1, a significant rise was seen in CD4+ TCR diversity but not in CD8+ TCR diversity (p=0.0027 vs p=0.16), and the rise was most apparent among complete responders (p=0.02). The study was restricted to a single clinical trial cohort, and the causes of repertoire differences, possibly disease activity or prior therapy, were left undefined. Baseline TCR diversity was reported as lower in newly diagnosed patients than in healthy donors, and lower still in relapsed/refractory patients.

Taken from the germline V gene, the CDR1 and CDR2 loops are SGHTA and FQGNSA. The CDR3, cysteine through phenylalanine, is 12 amino acids long. Just CDR3 DNA is preserved here, 36 bases in frame from base 1. The junction carries 9 bases between V and J, which are trimmed by 2 bases and 8 bases respectively. The input for sequencing was peripheral blood mononuclear cells (PBMCs), taken before the second cycle of nivolumab. The rearrangement joined TRBV7-2 to TRBJ1-2; confidence is insufficient to name the D gene. This receptor was identified in a human donor with classical Hodgkin lymphoma. The CDR3 region: CASSLQQRGYTF. The DNA sequence is as follows: TGTGCCAGCAGCTTACAGCAGAGAGGCTACACCTTC.